The rows below give T cell receptor beta chains drawn from one sample of a study of cytomegalovirus exposure and HLA in healthy donors. TCRdb's copy holds only in-frame clones and misses some; the assay was immunoSEQ multiplex PCR. This sample has some 87,000 clones, with approximately 79% found just once. The source material was PBMCs. The receptors were sampled from a man aged 30 to 39 in good health and CMV-seronegative. The CDR3 runs from the conserved cysteine through the conserved F or W. The D gene is left open where the match is weak. For some rows the clone size is stated as once, few or many, or as a class when expanded; others skip it.

d_gene	v_gene	abundance	j_gene	CDR3nt	CDR3aa
-	TRBV2	-	TRBJ1-1	TGTGCCAGCAGCCCTGCCCGGGGGGGGTTAAACACTGAAGCTTTCTTT	CASSPARGGLNTEAFF
-	TRBV10-2	-	TRBJ1-5	TGCGCCAGCAGTGAGTCTTCGCCGAGACAGCCCCAGCATTTT	CASSESSPRQPQHF
TRBD2	TRBV28	-	TRBJ2-7	TGTGCCAGCAGCCCGAGAGCGGGGGGGATCAACGAGCAGTACTTC	CASSPRAGGINEQYF
-	TRBV19	few	TRBJ1-5	TGTGCCAGTAGTATTGGGGGGGGAGGCAATCAGCCCCAGCATTTT	CASSIGGGGNQPQHF
-	TRBV6-1	-	TRBJ2-7	TGTGCCAGCAATAAACAGGGTCCCTACGAGCAGTACTTC	CASNKQGPYEQYF
TRBD1	TRBV7-2	-	TRBJ2-5	TGTGCCAGCAGCTTCGGACAGGCCCCGGCGGAGACCCAGTACTTC	CASSFGQAPAETQYF
TRBD2	TRBV7-9	few	TRBJ2-1	TGTGCCAGCAGCCCTCTAGCGGATGAGCAGTTCTTC	CASSPLADEQFF
-	TRBV7-9	few	TRBJ2-7	TGTTCCAGCAGCTCACAAATTTCCTACGAGCAGTACTTC	CSSSSQISYEQYF
TRBD1	TRBV27	-	TRBJ1-2	TGTGCCAGCAGTTTTATTTGGGACAGAGCTAACTATGGCTACACCTTC	CASSFIWDRANYGYTF
TRBD1	TRBV27	few	TRBJ2-7	TGTGCCAGCAGAAGGACAGGGACTTACGAGCAGTACTTC	CASRRTGTYEQYF
-	TRBV13	-	TRBJ1-2	TGTGCCAGCAGCTTCGATTATGGGGGCGACTATGGCTACACCTTC	CASSFDYGGDYGYTF
-	TRBV27	-	TRBJ2-1	TGTGCCAGCAGGCCAGGACAGAGATGGTACAATGAGCAGTTCTTC	CASRPGQRWYNEQFF
TRBD1	TRBV11-2	-	TRBJ1-1	TGTGCCAGCAGCATACAGGGGAATACTGAAGCTTTCTTT	CASSIQGNTEAFF
TRBD2	TRBV5-1	-	TRBJ2-1	TGCGCCAGCAGCGGGGGGACTAGCGGGGGGACGAGCTCCTACAATGAGCAGTTCTTC	CASSGGTSGGTSSYNEQFF
-	TRBV7-9	-	TRBJ2-7	TGTGCCAGCAGCCTCACCACTTCCTACGAGCAGTACTTC	CASSLTTSYEQYF
-	TRBV2	-	TRBJ2-7	TGTGCGATCAGTAGAGGAGTCTACGAGCAGTACTTC	CAISRGVYEQYF
TRBD1	TRBV7-8	-	TRBJ1-2	TGTGCCAGCAGTTCTCACAGGGGTGGCTACACCTTC	CASSSHRGGYTF
-	TRBV28	-	TRBJ1-5	TGTGCCAGCAGTGGAGGGGCCGGCCGATCGGGTCAGCCCCAGCATTTT	CASSGGAGRSGQPQHF
-	TRBV7-9	-	TRBJ2-5	TGTTCCAGCAGGTTCGGGTCCCAAGAGACCCAGTACTTC	CSSRFGSQETQYF
TRBD1	TRBV6-5	-	TRBJ1-2	TGTGCCAGCAGACCCCCAGGACAGGGGAGGTATGGCTACACCTTC	CASRPPGQGRYGYTF
-	TRBV29-1	-	TRBJ1-1	TGCAGCGTTGAGGGCGAATTGGGCATGAACACTGAAGCTTTCTTT	CSVEGELGMNTEAFF
TRBD1	TRBV29-1	once	TRBJ2-7	TGCAGCGTTGAACAGGGACAGTACGAGCAGTACTTC	CSVEQGQYEQYF
TRBD1	TRBV19	-	TRBJ2-2	TGTGCCAGTACAGCCAGCCCGACAGGGGCTACCGGGGAGCTGTTTTTT	CASTASPTGATGELFF
-	TRBV11-2	-	TRBJ1-4	TGTGCCAGCAGCTCAACCGGGGGGACTAATGAAAAACTGTTTTTT	CASSSTGGTNEKLFF
TRBD1	TRBV5-1	-	TRBJ1-6	TGCGCCAGCAGTGTGGGACAGAGCTCCTATAATTCACCCCTCCACTTT	CASSVGQSSYNSPLHF
-	TRBV25-1	-	TRBJ2-2	TGTGCCAGCAGTGGGGGGACATTTCACACCGGGGAGCTGTTTTTT	CASSGGTFHTGELFF
TRBD1	TRBV27	few	TRBJ1-2	TGTGCCAGCAGGCCGACAGGGATTGGAGGCTACACCTTC	CASRPTGIGGYTF
TRBD2	TRBV7-6	few	TRBJ2-1	TGTGCCAGCAGCCCCTTAAAGGGGAGGGTATGGAATGAGCAGTTCTTC	CASSPLKGRVWNEQFF
-	TRBV7-2	-	TRBJ1-5	TGTGCCAGCAGCTTAGGAATGACAGGTTATAGCAATCAGCCCCAGCATTTT	CASSLGMTGYSNQPQHF
-	TRBV16	-	TRBJ1-6	TGTGCCAGCAGCCAATCTTCTTTCGGCGGCACCCTCCACTTT	CASSQSSFGGTLHF
-	TRBV5-1	-	TRBJ1-6	TGCGCCAGCAGCCCCTACCTACAGGGTAATAATTCACCCCTCCACTTT	CASSPYLQGNNSPLHF
TRBD1	TRBV4-1	once	TRBJ1-4	TGCGCCAGCAGCCAGTGGGGACAGCTAAATGAAAAACTGTTTTTT	CASSQWGQLNEKLFF
-	TRBV6-1	-	TRBJ1-1	TGTGCCAGCAACCACAGGATAAACACTGAAGCTTTCTTT	CASNHRINTEAFF
TRBD2	TRBV15	-	TRBJ2-5	TGTGCCACCAGCAGAGATTCGGGACTACATCTGGAGACCCAGTACTTC	CATSRDSGLHLETQYF
-	TRBV7-9	-	TRBJ1-1	TGTGCCAGCAGCTCCCAGGGAGGCGAGAACACTGAAGCTTTCTTT	CASSSQGGENTEAFF
-	TRBV28	-	TRBJ2-1	TGTGCCAGCAGTTCGACGACAGGCCCCAGCGGTGAGCAGTTCTTC	CASSSTTGPSGEQFF
TRBD1	TRBV5-1	-	TRBJ1-1	TGCGCCAGCAGCTTGGGGCAGGGGGTCATGAACACTGAAGCTTTCTTT	CASSLGQGVMNTEAFF
-	TRBV5-1	-	TRBJ1-2	TGCGCCAGCAGCTTGAACAGACCCCAAACCTCATACGGCTACACCTTC	CASSLNRPQTSYGYTF
TRBD1	TRBV5-4	few	TRBJ2-7	TGTGCCAGCAGAACGGACAGGGGAAGTGACGAGCAGTACTTC	CASRTDRGSDEQYF
TRBD2	TRBV2	-	TRBJ2-5	TGTGCCAGCAGGGACTCCGGGACTAGCTATGAGACCCAGTACTTC	CASRDSGTSYETQYF